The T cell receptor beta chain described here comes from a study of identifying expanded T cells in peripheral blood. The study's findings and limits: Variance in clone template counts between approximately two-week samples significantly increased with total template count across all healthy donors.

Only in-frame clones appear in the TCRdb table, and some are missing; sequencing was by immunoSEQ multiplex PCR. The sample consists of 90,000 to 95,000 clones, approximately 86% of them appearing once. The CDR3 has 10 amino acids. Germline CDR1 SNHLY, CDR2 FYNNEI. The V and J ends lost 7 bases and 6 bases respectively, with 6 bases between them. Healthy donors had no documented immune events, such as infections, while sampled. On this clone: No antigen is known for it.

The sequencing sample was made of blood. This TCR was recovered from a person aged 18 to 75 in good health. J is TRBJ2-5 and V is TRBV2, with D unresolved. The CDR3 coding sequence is TGTGCCAGCATAGGACAGACCCAGTACTTC. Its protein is CASIGQTQYF.